This T cell receptor (beta chain) appears in the sequencing data of a study of cytomegalovirus exposure and HLA in healthy donors. PCR was performed using 60 Vbeta and 13 Jbeta primers. In the authors' methods: Roughly 10 million shared chains were among about 80 million unique TCR beta chains counted in a later analysis. Clones were sequenced by immunoSEQ multiplex PCR, and TCRdb holds only the in-frame ones, with some missing. V and J calls and clone size are those listed in that table; D and trimming were worked out from the DNA. This sample has over 100,000 clones; about 79% occur once, and the top ten carry 3%. The study's findings and limits: Common viral pathogens seemed to be connected with several of the most significant clusters, according to a later analysis. TCR association rates varied by HLA locus in a later analysis, with DRB1 highest and HLA-C lowest. The classifier, whose performance was assessed in both the original and validation cohorts, reportedly diagnosed cytomegalovirus status with high specificity and sensitivity.

This clone was picked up one time. Antigen unknown. Germline CDR1 reads SGHRS; CDR2 reads YFSETQ. V was clipped by 0 bases and J by 5 bases, with 12 bases between them. This CDR3 has 15 amino acids. This sequence joins TRBV5-1 and TRBJ2-1; D may be TRBD1 (5 bases). The sequencing sample was made of PBMCs. The source of this sequence is a young woman in good health and CMV-seropositive. This chain's CDR3 is CASSLGQGLDNEQFF. CDR3 bases: TGCGCCAGCAGCTTGGGGCAGGGCTTGGACAATGAGCAGTTCTTC.